A few counts support the clone carrying this T cell receptor beta chain. The data derive from a study of patients and donors after allogeneic stem cell transplantation. In TCRdb, the RT-PCR reads were re-called with MiXCR into one record per CDR3 protein. The data hold 800,000 to 1,000,000 distinct CDR3 sequences, with more than 15% observed a single time. The receptor comes from a human donor who was either an allogeneic HSCT recipient or a stem cell or donor lymphocyte infusion donor (not recorded which). It is not recorded whose cells these are; they may come from a transplant donor. What was sequenced was blood, either unsorted or a sorted T cell fraction (not recorded which).

CDR3 sequence reads: CASSFKDSEKLFF. The DNA for the CDR3 is TGTGCCAGCAGCTTTAAGGACAGCGAAAAACTGTTTTTT. The chain carries TRBV27 and TRBJ1-4; D may be TRBD1 (6 bases). V lost 6 bases to trimming and J lost 8 bases, with 13 bases between them. Looked up from germline, CDR1 is MNHEY and CDR2 is SMNVEV (reference sequence). The CDR3 is 13 amino acids. The full variable domain, with the rest looked up from reference TRBV27 and TRBJ1-4, is EAQVTQNPRYLITVTGKKLTVTCSQNMNHEYMSWYRQDPGLGLRQIYYSMNVEVTDKGDVPEGYKVSRKEKRNFPLILESPSPNQTSLYFCASSFKDSEKLFFGSGTQLSVL.